Detailed here is one T cell receptor (beta chain). It has no known antigen specificity. No quality values exist for individual bases; no much larger clone is one base distant. These data come from a study of OX40 agonist ivuxolimab in advanced cancers. Background for the entire study: Ivuxolimab was a fully human IgG2 agonistic monoclonal antibody targeting the costimulatory receptor OX40 (CD134). The dose-escalation cohort was over 70% male with a mean age of about 60 years, ranging from roughly 20 to 80. Intravenous ivuxolimab was administered to patients every 2 weeks at six dose levels: 0.01, 0.1, 0.3, 1.5, 3 and 10 mg/kg. The purpose of peripheral TCRbeta sequencing was to test whether ivuxolimab changed TCR sequence diversity and led to clonal T-cell expansion. Among the roughly 52 dose-escalation patients, about 20 had hepatocellular carcinoma, 15 or so melanoma, 9 renal cell carcinoma and 9 head and neck cancer. Patients were allowed to have had prior anti-PD-1, anti-PD-L1 or anti-CTLA-4 therapy, and approximately 40% of the dose-escalation patients had been treated with checkpoint inhibitors. Partial responses were achieved by three dose-escalation patients, of whom one had hepatocellular carcinoma and two had cutaneous melanoma. The paper covers the monotherapy dose-escalation part of the phase I ivuxolimab trial, which included N of about 56 patients.

Patients with autoimmune disease history or receiving systemic immunosuppression were excluded from the trial. Peripheral blood for TCR sequencing was collected from all dose cohorts at baseline, on cycle 4 day 1, and on cycle 7 day 1. The samples were drawn from a first-in-human, open-label, multicenter phase I dose-escalation trial of ivuxolimab. The trial enrolled adults with locally advanced or metastatic head and neck squamous cell, hepatocellular, melanoma or renal cell carcinoma. CD4+ and CD8+ T cells were sorted separately from peripheral blood before TCR sequencing. The paper's findings and limits, for the study overall: After ivuxolimab, more expanded clones were found on average in CD8+ T cells than in CD4+ T cells. The antigen specificity of the clonally expanded peripheral T cells was not determined. In the 0.1-3.0 mg/kg groups, partial responders had among the lowest normalized peripheral clonal expansion, particularly in CD8+ T cells. Low levels of normalized T-cell clonal expansion were also seen in some patients who did not respond. At doses of 0.1 to 3.0 mg/kg, clonal expansion of both CD4+ and CD8+ blood T cells was observed from baseline to week 6.

For sequencing of the TCRbeta CDR3 region, genomic DNA was extracted from the sorted cells. TCRbeta CDR3 regions were sequenced using the immunoSEQ Assay. TCRdb obtained this table from immuneACCESS and retained in-frame rearrangements with V and J assigned. These tables miss some clones; where compared with another copy, unresolved V genes account for less than half of the shortfall, and the remainder is unexplained. The sample data list approximately 76,000 clones, and roughly nine tenths of these were observed just once. Of the sample, 0.68% falls within the top ten clones. This TCR was recovered from an adult with an advanced solid tumor such as melanoma, head and neck, liver or kidney cancer. Sequenced material: CD4+ or CD8+ T cells sorted from blood, taken in a trial of the OX40 agonist ivuxolimab.

The DNA reads TGTGCCAGCAGTCAAATCCAAAGGGGTGAGCAGTTCTTC. Its translation is CASSQIQRGEQFF. The V and J segments used are TRBV6-4 and TRBJ2-1; the D gene is possibly TRBD1, with 5 bases matching. Trimming removed 5 bases from V and 9 bases from J, leaving 14 bases between the germline ends. The germline V gene encodes CDR1 MRHNA and CDR2 SNTAGT. The CDR3 covers 13 residues, taking in both the cysteine and the phenylalanine. Just CDR3 DNA is preserved here, 39 bases in frame from base 1.